The 23 T cell receptor beta chains below all came from one sample that was sequenced in a study of Tregs in tolerant kidney transplant recipients. Here immunoSEQ multiplex PCR was the method, and the copy in TCRdb shows in-frame clones only, minus some. The profile shows about 64,000 clones, over 75% of them singletons. The nonmyeloablative bone marrow transplants came from related graft donors, with transient mixed chimerism. Sample: CD4+ T cells from blood (PBMCs), taken 6 months after the transplant. The source is a human patient who received a combined kidney and bone marrow transplant. Some T cells may have originated in the graft donor.

The genes are TRBV19 and TRBJ1-1; a possible D gene is TRBD1 (6 bases). CDR1 is LNHDA, CDR2 SQIVND, per germline (reference sequence). Trimming shortened V by 7 bases and J by 0 bases, and 15 bases separated the two germline ends. The CDR3 covers 15 residues. The chain's CDR3 is CASKSDRALNTEAFF. Here the CDR3 DNA reads TGTGCCAGTAAGTCGGACAGAGCTCTGAACACTGAAGCTTTCTTT.

The genes are TRBV6-5 and TRBJ2-2; no reliable D call. The germline V gene encodes CDR1 MNHEY and CDR2 SVGAGI. Deletions cut 0 bases from V and 0 bases from J, with 5 bases between. CDR3 length equals 15 residues. The CDR3 protein is CASSYSRTNTGELFF. The CDR3 DNA is TGTGCCAGCAGTTACTCTAGAACGAACACCGGGGAGCTGTTTTTT.

The chain recombines TRBV7-2 with TRBJ2-5, with 8 positions matching TRBD2. The germline V gene encodes CDR1 SGHTA and CDR2 FQGNSA. CDR3 size: 16 residues. V dropped 4 bases and J dropped 6; count of bases not matched to a gene: 13. CDR3 nucleotide sequence: TGTGCCAGCAGCTACGTCGGGGGGGCCTTTTCGAAGACCCAGTACTTC. It codes for CASSYVGGAFSKTQYF.

The rearrangement uses TRBV27 and TRBJ2-3, with 10 positions matching TRBD2. CDR3 length: 16 residues. Trimming cost V 2 bases and J 2 bases; bases outside gene matches: 4. The V gene's germline CDR1 is MNHEY and CDR2 SMNVEV (reference sequence). The DNA for the CDR3 is TGTGCCAGCAGTTTACCTAGCGGGGGACCCACAGATACGCAGTATTTT. Protein product: CASSLPSGGPTDTQYF.

The chain is built from TRBV2 and TRBJ2-1; 13 nucleotides line up with TRBD2. V lost 4 bases and J lost 6; bases outside the gene matches: 6. Germline CDR1 reads SNHLY; CDR2 reads FYNNEI. The CDR3 runs 16 residues. The CDR3 spells CASSGDTSGGANEQFF. The CDR3 nucleotides read TGTGCCAGCAGTGGGGATACTAGCGGGGGGGCCAATGAGCAGTTCTTC. Based on the CDR3 plus reference TRBV2 and TRBJ2-1, the full variable domain is EPEVTQTPSHQVTQMGQEVILRCVPISNHLYFYWYRQILGQKVEFLVSFYNNEISEKSEIFDDQFSVERPDGSNFTLKIRSTKLEDSAMYFCASSGDTSGGANEQFFGPGTRLTVL.

The chain joins TRBV7-6 to TRBJ1-4; D might be TRBD1 (5 bases). The V gene's germline CDR1 is SGHVS and CDR2 FNYEAQ. CDR3 size: 17 residues. V lost 2 bases to trimming and J lost 0 bases, with 13 bases between them. The CDR3 coding sequence is TGTGCCAGCAGCTTACAAGGGGTTGGGACAACTAATGAAAAACTGTTTTTT. This codes for CASSLQGVGTTNEKLFF.

This chain joins TRBV7-2 and TRBJ2-2; 7 positions agree with TRBD2. CDR1 and CDR2 (germline): SGHTA, FQGNSA. V dropped 0 bases and J dropped 3; count of bases not matched to a gene: 1. The CDR3 is made up of 15 amino acids. CDR3: CASSLALADTGELFF. The CDR3 coding sequence is TGTGCCAGCAGCTTAGCGCTAGCGGACACCGGGGAGCTGTTTTTT. Full variable domain (rest looked up from reference TRBV7-2 and TRBJ2-2): GAGVSQSPSNKVTEKGKDVELRCDPISGHTALYWYRQSLGQGLEFLIYFQGNSAPDKSGLPSDRFSAERTGGSVSTLTIQRTQQEDSAVYLCASSLALADTGELFFGEGSRLTVL.

This clone was seen a few times. The V gene is TRBV18, the J gene TRBJ2-3, with 7 bases matching TRBD2. Looked up from germline, CDR1 is KGHSH and CDR2 is LQKENI. The CDR3 is made up of 15 amino acids. J gave up 5 bases and V 6 bases, and 11 bases lay outside the gene matches. DNA for the CDR3: TGTGCCAGCTCCCCCGGGACTAATGCAGAAGATACGCAGTATTTT. Residues: CASSPGTNAEDTQYF.

In its sample, this clone was seen a few times. The junction does not match germline at one end; this may be a read error. This rearrangement joins TRBV5-4 to TRBJ2-3; D is possibly TRBD1 (6 bases). The CDR3 is 16 residues long. The V gene's germline CDR1 is SGHNT and CDR2 YYREEE (reference sequence). CDR3: CASSSGDGQSIDTQYF. CDR3 bases: TGTGCCAGCAGTTCCGGGGACGGACAGAGCATAGATACGCAGTATTTT.

The chain employs TRBV18 and TRBJ2-7; 8 bases match TRBD2. The germline V gene has CDR1 KGHSH and CDR2 LQKENI. The CDR3 is 16 amino acids. V trimming: 0 bases; J trimming: 0 bases; junction bases outside the gene matches: 4. CDR3 in amino acids: CASSPPLGGASYEQYF. As DNA, the CDR3 is TGTGCCAGCTCACCACCGCTCGGGGGGGCCTCCTACGAGCAGTACTTC. The complete variable domain, with remaining parts taken from reference TRBV18 and TRBJ2-7, reads NAGVMQNPRHLVRRRGQEARLRCSPMKGHSHVYWYRQLPEEGLKFMVYLQKENIIDESGMPKERFSAEFPKEGPSILRIQQVVRGDSAAYFCASSPPLGGASYEQYFGPGTRLTVT.

This chain joins TRBV7-6 and TRBJ1-1; D gene ambiguous. There are 14 residues in the CDR3. Germline V gives CDR1 SGHVS, CDR2 FNYEAQ. Trimming stripped 0 bases from V and 13 bases from J, with 18 bases between. For the CDR3, the DNA is TGTGCCAGCAGCTTAGCAGCAGGCCAAGGCGAACATTTCTTT. Residues: CASSLAAGQGEHFF. The full variable domain, completed using reference TRBV7-6 and TRBJ1-1, is GAGVSQSPRYKVTKRGQDVALRCDPISGHVSLYWYRQALGQGPEFLTYFNYEAQQDKSGLPNDRFSAERPEGSISTLTIQRTEQRDSAMYRCASSLAAGQGEHFFGQGTRLTVV.

Comments on this clone: This specimen includes other DNA sequences encoding the same CDR3. The chain joins TRBV9 to TRBJ1-6, with D unresolved. V shed 5 bases and J shed 3 bases, with 12 bases lying between them. The CDR3 runs to 15 residues. Looked up from germline, CDR1 is SGDLS and CDR2 is YYNGEE. Here the CDR3 reads CASSPNSGYNSPLHF. DNA for the CDR3: TGTGCCAGCAGTCCCAACAGCGGCTATAATTCACCCCTCCACTTT. The full variable domain, rest sourced from reference TRBV9 and TRBJ1-6, is DSGVTQTPKHLITATGQRVTLRCSPRSGDLSVYWYQQSLDQGLQFLIQYYNGEERAKGNILERFSAQQFPDLHSELNLSSLELGDSALYFCASSPNSGYNSPLHFGNGTRLTVT.

The chain combines TRBV20-1 with TRBJ2-7, with D unresolved. Germline CDR1 DFQATT, CDR2 SNEGSKA (reference sequence). The ends were cut back, 2 bases at V and 3 bases at J, with 5 bases in the middle. This CDR3 contains 11 residues. The CDR3 coding sequence is TGCAGTGCTAGATTTAACTACGAGCAGTACTTC. The encoded protein is CSARFNYEQYF.

The rearrangement links TRBV19 to TRBJ1-5; 10 bases match TRBD1. The CDR3 runs to 14 residues. Germline-derived CDR1 and CDR2 are LNHDA and SQIVND (reference sequence). V dropped 9 bases and J dropped 4; count of bases not matched to a gene: 6. CDR3 DNA: TGTGCCAGCCGCAGGGACAGGGGAAATCAGCCCCAGCATTTT. Protein sequence: CASRRDRGNQPQHF. Combining the CDR3 with reference TRBV19 and TRBJ1-5 gives the whole variable domain DGGITQSPKYLFRKEGQNVTLSCEQNLNHDAMYWYRQDPGQGLRLIYYSQIVNDFQKGDIAEGYSVSREKKESFPLTVTSAQKNPTAFYLCASRRDRGNQPQHFGDGTRLSIL.

The chain carries TRBV6-1 and TRBJ2-5, with TRBD2 matching over 9 bases. Gene TRBJ2-7 matches the end of the DNA better, so the J call may be wrong. The germline CDR1 and CDR2 sequences are MNHNS and SASEGT. The CDR3 length is 14 residues. CDR3 coding DNA: TGTGCCAGCGTTCGGGGGACTAGCAGCTACGAGCAGTACTTC. Protein product: CASVRGTSSYEQYF.

V usage is TRBV11-1 and J usage is TRBJ2-1; 9 bases match TRBD1. With 5 bases clipped from V and 5 bases from J, the junction kept 10 bases outside the gene matches. CDR1 is SGHAT and CDR2 is FQDESV in the germline V gene (reference sequence). This CDR3 spans 16 amino acids. The CDR3 DNA follows: TGTGCCAGCAGCCCCAAGCGGGGACAGGGCAACAATGAGCAGTTCTTC. It encodes CASSPKRGQGNNEQFF.

V and J are TRBV5-8 and TRBJ2-7, with TRBD2 identical over 7 bases. In germline, CDR1 is SGHTS, CDR2 YDEGEE. This CDR3 has 14 residues. V shed 3 bases and J 3 bases; nucleotides not matched to a gene: 6. The CDR3 here is CASSWSGTFYEQYF. The CDR3 region has the DNA TGTGCCAGCAGCTGGAGCGGGACTTTCTACGAGCAGTACTTC.

The V and J genes are TRBV18 and TRBJ1-4; 8 positions agree with TRBD1. J was trimmed by 8 bases and V by 3 bases; bases with no gene match: 8. Germline CDR1 KGHSH, CDR2 LQKENI. This CDR3 contains 15 residues. The CDR3 DNA follows: TGTGCCAGCTCACCGCAAACAGGGGGTCAGGAAAAACTGTTTTTT. This translates into CASSPQTGGQEKLFF.

V usage is TRBV19 and J usage is TRBJ2-5; possible D gene TRBD2, 6 bases. V shed 4 bases and J shed 5 bases, with 23 bases lying between them. CDR3 size: 17 residues. Germline V gene data show CDR1 as LNHDA and CDR2 as SQIVND (reference sequence). Here the CDR3 reads CASSRSSGSEEGETQYF. The CDR3 nucleotides read TGTGCCAGTAGTAGGAGCTCAGGGTCCGAGGAGGGGGAGACCCAGTACTTC.

CDR3 bases: TGCGCCAGCAAGGGAGGGACTCTTGTAACAGATACGCAGTATTTT. Residues: CASKGGTLVTDTQYF. J is TRBJ2-3 and V is TRBV5-1; 7 nucleotides line up with TRBD2. Germline loops: CDR1 SGHRS, CDR2 YFSETQ. V was clipped by 6 bases and J by 3 bases; unmatched bases: 10. The CDR3 loop spans 15 amino acids.

The V gene is TRBV6-1, the J gene TRBJ1-2; D call uncertain. V gave up 2 bases and J gave up 5 bases, with 12 bases separating them. The CDR3 is 14 amino acids. Per germline, CDR1 MNHNS and CDR2 SASEGT. DNA of the CDR3: TGTGCCAGCAGTGAAAATGGAGGGAAATATGGCTACACCTTC. Amino acid sequence: CASSENGGKYGYTF.

The chain has TRBV4-1 and TRBJ2-5; D gene ambiguous. The germline CDR1 and CDR2 sequences are MGHRA and YSYEKL. Trimming pared 8 bases from V and 7 bases from J, leaving 23 bases between. This CDR3 has 15 residues. The CDR3 coding sequence is TGCGCCAGCCGCCTACAGCCTGCGCCGAAGACGACCCAGTACTTC. Protein product: CASRLQPAPKTTQYF.

This sequence joins TRBV15 and TRBJ2-1, with D unresolved. Germline CDR1 and CDR2: LNHNV and YYDKDF (reference sequence). Trimming took off 0 bases at V and 8 bases at J, with 17 bases between the two ends. CDR3 length: 16 residues. The CDR3 is CATSRDLSANQDEQFF. CDR3 DNA: TGTGCCACCAGCAGAGATCTTTCGGCTAATCAGGATGAGCAGTTCTTC.